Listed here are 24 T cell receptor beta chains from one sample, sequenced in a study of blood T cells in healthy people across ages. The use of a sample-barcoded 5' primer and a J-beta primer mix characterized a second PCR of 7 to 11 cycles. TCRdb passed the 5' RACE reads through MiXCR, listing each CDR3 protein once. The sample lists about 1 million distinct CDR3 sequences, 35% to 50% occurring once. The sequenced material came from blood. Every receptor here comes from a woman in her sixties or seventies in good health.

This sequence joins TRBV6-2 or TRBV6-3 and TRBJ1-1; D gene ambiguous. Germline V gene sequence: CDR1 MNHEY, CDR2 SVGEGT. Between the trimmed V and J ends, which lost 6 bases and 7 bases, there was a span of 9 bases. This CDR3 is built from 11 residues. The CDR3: CASRATNEAFF. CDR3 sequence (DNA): TGTGCCAGCAGGGCGACAAATGAAGCTTTCTTT.

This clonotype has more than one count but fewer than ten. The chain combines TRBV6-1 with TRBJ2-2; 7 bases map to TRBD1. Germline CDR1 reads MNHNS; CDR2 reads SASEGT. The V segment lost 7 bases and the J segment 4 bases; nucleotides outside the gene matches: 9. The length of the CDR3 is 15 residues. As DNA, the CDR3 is TGTGCCAGCATACCTACAGGGGTCGTCACCGGGGAGCTGTTTTTT. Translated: CASIPTGVVTGELFF.

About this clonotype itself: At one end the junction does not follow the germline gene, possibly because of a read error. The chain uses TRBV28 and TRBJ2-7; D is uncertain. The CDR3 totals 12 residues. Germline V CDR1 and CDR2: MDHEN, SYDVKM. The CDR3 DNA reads TGTGCCAGCAGTTTAGGGATTTACGAGCAGGACTTC. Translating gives CASSLGIYEQDF.

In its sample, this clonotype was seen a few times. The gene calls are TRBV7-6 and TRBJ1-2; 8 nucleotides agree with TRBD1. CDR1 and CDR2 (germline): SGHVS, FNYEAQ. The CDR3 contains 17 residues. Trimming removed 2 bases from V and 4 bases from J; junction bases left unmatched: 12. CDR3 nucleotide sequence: TGTGCCAGCAGCTTACAGGGGGCTTCCCTTTTTAGCTATGGCTACACCTTC. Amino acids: CASSLQGASLFSYGYTF.

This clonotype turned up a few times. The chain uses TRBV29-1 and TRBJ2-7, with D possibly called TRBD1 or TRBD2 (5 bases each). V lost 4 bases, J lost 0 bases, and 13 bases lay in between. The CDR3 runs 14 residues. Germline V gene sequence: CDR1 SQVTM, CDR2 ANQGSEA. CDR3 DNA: TGCAGCGTTGCCTGGGACCGTAGCTCCTACGAGCAGTACTTC. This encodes CSVAWDRSSYEQYF.

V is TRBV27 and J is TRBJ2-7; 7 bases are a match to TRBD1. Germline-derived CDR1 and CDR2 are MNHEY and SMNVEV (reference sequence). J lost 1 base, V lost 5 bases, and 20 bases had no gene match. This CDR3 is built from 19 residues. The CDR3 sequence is CASSPVAGYDRVGSYEQYF. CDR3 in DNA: TGTGCCAGCAGTCCAGTCGCCGGGTACGACAGGGTCGGTTCCTACGAGCAGTACTTC.

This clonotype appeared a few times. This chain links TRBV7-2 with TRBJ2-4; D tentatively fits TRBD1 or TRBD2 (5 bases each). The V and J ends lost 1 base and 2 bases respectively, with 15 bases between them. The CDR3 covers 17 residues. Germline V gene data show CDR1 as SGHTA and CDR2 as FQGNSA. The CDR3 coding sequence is TGTGCCAGCAGCTTAGGTCGAGGGGAAAGGACCAAAAACATTCAGTACTTC. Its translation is CASSLGRGERTKNIQYF. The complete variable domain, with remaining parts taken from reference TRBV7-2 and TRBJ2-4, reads GAGVSQSPSNKVTEKGKDVELRCDPISGHTALYWYRQSLGQGLEFLIYFQGNSAPDKSGLPSDRFSAERTGGSVSTLTIQRTQQEDSAVYLCASSLGRGERTKNIQYFGAGTRLSVL.

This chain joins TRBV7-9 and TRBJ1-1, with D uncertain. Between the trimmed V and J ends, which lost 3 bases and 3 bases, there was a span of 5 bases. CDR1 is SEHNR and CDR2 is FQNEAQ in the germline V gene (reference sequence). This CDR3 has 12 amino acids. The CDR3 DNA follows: TGTGCCAGCAGCTTTGTTGACACTGAAGCTTTCTTT. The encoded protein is CASSFVDTEAFF.

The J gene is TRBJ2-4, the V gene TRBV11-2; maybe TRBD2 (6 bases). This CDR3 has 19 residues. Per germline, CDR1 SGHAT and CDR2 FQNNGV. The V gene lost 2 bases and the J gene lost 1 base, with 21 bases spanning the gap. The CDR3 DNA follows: TGTGCCAGCAGCTTATACCTAGCGCCCCTGCCAGGGGCCAAAAACATTCAGTACTTC. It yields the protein CASSLYLAPLPGAKNIQYF. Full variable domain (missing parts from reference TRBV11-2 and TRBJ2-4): EAGVAQSPRYKIIEKRQSVAFWCNPISGHATLYWYQQILGQGPKLLIQFQNNGVVDDSQLPKDRFSAERLKGVDSTLKIQPAKLEDSAVYLCASSLYLAPLPGAKNIQYFGAGTRLSVL.

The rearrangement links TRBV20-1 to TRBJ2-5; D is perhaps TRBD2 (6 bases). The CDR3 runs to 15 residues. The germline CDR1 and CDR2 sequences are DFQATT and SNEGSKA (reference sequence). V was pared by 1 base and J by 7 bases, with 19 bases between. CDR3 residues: CSARVPPRGSATQYF. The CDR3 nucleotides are TGCAGTGCTAGAGTCCCGCCGCGGGGTAGTGCGACCCAGTACTTC.

This CDR3 is CASSWGQGQGYGYTF. As DNA, the CDR3 is TGCGCCAGCAGCTGGGGACAGGGTCAAGGCTATGGCTACACCTTC. V usage is TRBV5-1 and J usage is TRBJ1-2, with 9 bases lining up with TRBD1. The germline gives CDR1 SGHRS, CDR2 YFSETQ. The length of the CDR3 is 15 residues. V lost 3 bases, J lost 4 bases, and 7 bases stayed unmatched.

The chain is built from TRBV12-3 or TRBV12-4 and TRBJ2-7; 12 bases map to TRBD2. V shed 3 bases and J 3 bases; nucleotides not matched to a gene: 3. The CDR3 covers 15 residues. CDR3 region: CASSLSGLAGYEQYF. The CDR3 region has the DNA TGTGCCAGCAGTTTGTCGGGACTAGCGGGCTACGAGCAGTACTTC.

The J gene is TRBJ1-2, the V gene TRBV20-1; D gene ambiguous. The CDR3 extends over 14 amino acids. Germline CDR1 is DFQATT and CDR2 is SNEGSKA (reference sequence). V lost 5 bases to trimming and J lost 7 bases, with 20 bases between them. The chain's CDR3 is CSARGGGFDGGYTF. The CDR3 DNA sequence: TGCAGTGCTCGAGGCGGTGGTTTTGACGGTGGCTACACCTTC.

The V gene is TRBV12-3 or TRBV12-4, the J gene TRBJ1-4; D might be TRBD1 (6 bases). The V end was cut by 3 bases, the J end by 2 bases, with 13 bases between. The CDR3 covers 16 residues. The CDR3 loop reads CASSFSGARTNEKLFF. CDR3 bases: TGTGCCAGCAGTTTCTCAGGGGCGCGGACTAATGAAAAACTGTTTTTT.

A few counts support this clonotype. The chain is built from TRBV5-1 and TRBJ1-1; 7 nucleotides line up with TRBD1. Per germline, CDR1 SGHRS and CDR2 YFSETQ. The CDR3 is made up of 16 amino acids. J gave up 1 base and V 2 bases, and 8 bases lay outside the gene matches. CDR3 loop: CASSLPTGERNTEAFF. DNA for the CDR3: TGCGCCAGCAGCTTACCTACAGGGGAGAGGAACACTGAAGCTTTCTTT.

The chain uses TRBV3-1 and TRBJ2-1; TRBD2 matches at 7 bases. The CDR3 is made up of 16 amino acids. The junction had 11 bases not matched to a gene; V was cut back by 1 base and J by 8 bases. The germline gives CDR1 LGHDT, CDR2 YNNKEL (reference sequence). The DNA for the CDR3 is TGTGCCAGCAGCCAAGTGGTGGGAGGGAGTTTCTATGAGCAGTTCTTC. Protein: CASSQVVGGSFYEQFF.

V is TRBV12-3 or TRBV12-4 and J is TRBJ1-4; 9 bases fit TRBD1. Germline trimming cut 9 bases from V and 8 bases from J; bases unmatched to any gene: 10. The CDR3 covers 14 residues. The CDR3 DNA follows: TGTGCCAGTCGAGACAGGGGGGAAGGAGAAAAACTGTTTTTT. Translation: CASRDRGEGEKLFF.

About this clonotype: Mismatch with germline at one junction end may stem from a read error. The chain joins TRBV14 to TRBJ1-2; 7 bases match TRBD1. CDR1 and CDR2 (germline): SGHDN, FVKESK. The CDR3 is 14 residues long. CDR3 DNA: TGTGCCAGCAGCCTATTACCGACAGGGAATGGTTACACCTTC. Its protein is CASSLLPTGNGYTF.

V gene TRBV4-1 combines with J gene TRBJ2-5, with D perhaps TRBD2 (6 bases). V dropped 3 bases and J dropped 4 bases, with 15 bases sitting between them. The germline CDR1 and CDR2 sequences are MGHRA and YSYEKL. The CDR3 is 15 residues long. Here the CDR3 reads CASSQWGDPGETQYF. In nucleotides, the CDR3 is TGCGCCAGCAGCCAGTGGGGGGATCCGGGAGAGACCCAGTACTTC.

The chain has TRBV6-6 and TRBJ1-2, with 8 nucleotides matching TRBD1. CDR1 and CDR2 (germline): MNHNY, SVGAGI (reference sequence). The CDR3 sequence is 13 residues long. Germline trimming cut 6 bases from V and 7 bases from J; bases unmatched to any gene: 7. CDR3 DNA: TGTGCCAGCAGCCTGGACAGGGTCGCTGGCTACACCTTC. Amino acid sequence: CASSLDRVAGYTF.

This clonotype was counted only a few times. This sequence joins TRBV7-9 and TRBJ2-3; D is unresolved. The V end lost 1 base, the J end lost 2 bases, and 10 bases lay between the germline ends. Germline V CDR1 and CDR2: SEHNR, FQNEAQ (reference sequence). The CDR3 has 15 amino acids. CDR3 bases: TGTGCCAGCAGCTTAGGAACCTCACACACAGATACGCAGTATTTT. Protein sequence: CASSLGTSHTDTQYF.

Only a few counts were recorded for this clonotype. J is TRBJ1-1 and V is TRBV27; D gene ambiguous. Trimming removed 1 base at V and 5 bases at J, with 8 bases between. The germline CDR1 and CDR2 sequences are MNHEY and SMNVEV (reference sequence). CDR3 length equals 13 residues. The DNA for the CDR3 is TGTGCCAGCAGTTTATTCCAAGGGACTGAAGCTTTCTTT. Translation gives CASSLFQGTEAFF.

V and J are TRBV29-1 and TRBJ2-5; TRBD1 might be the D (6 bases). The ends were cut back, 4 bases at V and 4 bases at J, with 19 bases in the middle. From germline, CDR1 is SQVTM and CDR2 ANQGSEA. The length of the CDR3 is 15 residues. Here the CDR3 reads CSVGPHPGHRETQYF. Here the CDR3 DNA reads TGCAGCGTTGGACCGCACCCGGGACACAGAGAGACCCAGTACTTC. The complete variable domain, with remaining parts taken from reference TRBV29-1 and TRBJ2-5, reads SAVISQKPSRDICQRGTSLTIQCQVDSQVTMMFWYRQQPGQSLTLIATANQGSEATYESGFVIDKFPISRPNLTFSTLTVSNMSPEDSSIYLCSVGPHPGHRETQYFGPGTRLLVL.

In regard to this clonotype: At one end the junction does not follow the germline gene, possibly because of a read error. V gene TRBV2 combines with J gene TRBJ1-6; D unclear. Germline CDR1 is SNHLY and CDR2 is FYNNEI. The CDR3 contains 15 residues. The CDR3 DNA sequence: TGTGCCAGCAGGATCCGGGAACTGGGGAATTCACCCCCCCACTTT. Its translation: CASRIRELGNSPPHF.